One and the same sample provided the 21 T cell receptor beta chains below, sequenced in a study of OX40 agonist ivuxolimab in advanced cancers. TCRdb's copy holds only in-frame clones and misses some; the assay was immunoSEQ multiplex PCR. The profile covers approximately 72,000 clones, with 88% appearing a single time and about 0.9% taken by the ten largest. The sequencing here drew on CD4+ or CD8+ T cells sorted from blood, taken in a trial of the OX40 agonist ivuxolimab. The receptors were gathered from an adult with an advanced solid tumor such as melanoma, head and neck, liver or kidney cancer.

The chain carries TRBV6-5 and TRBJ1-1; D uncertain. Germline CDR1 is MNHEY and CDR2 is SVGAGI. Trimming pared 7 bases from V and 1 base from J, leaving 16 bases between. The length of the CDR3 is 15 residues. The CDR3 loop reads CASTKLVSGNTEAFF. CDR3 sequence (DNA): TGTGCCAGCACCAAATTGGTATCGGGGAACACTGAAGCTTTCTTT.

V gene TRBV6-5 combines with J gene TRBJ1-1, with a tentative D call TRBD1 (5 bases). Between the trimmed V and J ends, which lost 0 bases and 3 bases, there was a span of 11 bases. Germline CDR1 and CDR2: MNHEY and SVGAGI. This CDR3 has 15 residues. The CDR3, as DNA: TGTGCCAGCAGTTACTCGGGGCTAGGGGACACTGAAGCTTTCTTT. Encoded protein: CASSYSGLGDTEAFF.

V is TRBV25-1 and J is TRBJ1-4; D is ambiguous. CDR1 MGHDK and CDR2 SYGVNS come from the germline V gene. The germline V and J ends were trimmed by 7 bases and 3 bases, with 12 bases remaining between them. There are 14 residues in the CDR3. The CDR3 DNA is TGTGCCAGCACGACGAATACAGCTAATGAAAAACTGTTTTTT. The encoded protein is CASTTNTANEKLFF.

The rearrangement uses TRBV29-1 and TRBJ2-7; 7 nucleotides align to TRBD1. The CDR3 is 11 amino acids. In germline, CDR1 is SQVTM, CDR2 ANQGSEA. The V and J ends lost 7 bases and 4 bases, in that order; junction bases with no gene match: 4. CDR3 sequence reads: CSAGTAYEQYF. The CDR3 region has the DNA TGCAGCGCAGGGACAGCATACGAGCAGTACTTC.

V gene TRBV27 combines with J gene TRBJ1-1; maybe TRBD1 (5 bases). Germline V gene lookup returns CDR1 MNHEY and CDR2 SMNVEV (reference sequence). Trimming removed 4 bases at V and 1 base at J, with 7 bases between. The CDR3 length is 13 residues. The CDR3 nucleotides are TGTGCCAGCAGTTCGGACAAGAACACTGAAGCTTTCTTT. The encoded protein is CASSSDKNTEAFF.

The chain links TRBV6-6 to TRBJ1-3; D is uncertain. Germline-derived CDR1 and CDR2 are MNHNY and SVGAGI (reference sequence). V was pared by 5 bases and J by 4 bases, with 18 bases between. The CDR3 has 16 residues. In DNA, the CDR3 is TGTGCCAGCAGTCCAAACAAATATGGGGAAGGAAACACCATATATTTT. It codes for CASSPNKYGEGNTIYF.

This sequence joins TRBV5-4 and TRBJ2-7; TRBD2 agrees at 7 bases. After removal of 0 bases from V and 2 bases from J, the junction contained 2 bases not matched to a gene. CDR3 length equals 14 residues. Germline V lookup: CDR1 SGHNT, CDR2 YYREEE (reference sequence). Written as DNA, the CDR3 is TGTGCCAGCAGCTTGGCCGGGAGGCCCTACGAGCAGTACTTC. As protein: CASSLAGRPYEQYF.

V usage is TRBV7-2 and J usage is TRBJ1-3; 8 bases map to TRBD1. CDR1 and CDR2 (germline): SGHTA, FQGNSA. This CDR3 comprises 15 residues. V lost 3 bases to trimming and J lost 4 bases; unmatched junction nucleotides: 5. CDR3: CASSFGQGKGNTIYF. The CDR3 DNA sequence: TGTGCCAGCAGCTTCGGACAGGGAAAAGGAAACACCATATATTTT.

The CDR3 spells CASSFSGSTDTQYF. The CDR3 nucleotides are TGTGCCAGCAGCTTTAGCGGGAGCACAGATACGCAGTATTTT. The gene calls are TRBV28 and TRBJ2-3; 7 nucleotides match TRBD2. With 6 bases clipped from V and 0 bases from J, the junction kept 3 bases outside the gene matches. Germline CDR1 and CDR2: MDHEN and SYDVKM. The CDR3 extends over 14 amino acids.

The chain couples TRBV28 to TRBJ2-7; maybe TRBD2 (7 bases). The ends were cut back, 7 bases at V and 4 bases at J, with 17 bases in the middle. CDR3 length: 14 residues. CDR1 and CDR2 (germline): MDHEN, SYDVKM. This chain's CDR3 is CASTIRGGAYEQYF. The CDR3 DNA reads TGTGCCAGCACTATTCGAGGGGGGGCTTACGAGCAGTACTTC.

The chain combines TRBV2 with TRBJ2-7; TRBD1 aligns across 11 bases. V shed 7 bases and J 7 bases; nucleotides not matched to a gene: 12. The CDR3 extends over 15 amino acids. The germline V gene has CDR1 SNHLY and CDR2 FYNNEI. CDR3 DNA: TGTGCCAGCAACCAACCCGGGACAGGGGGATGGGAGCAGTACTTC. Encoded protein: CASNQPGTGGWEQYF. The variable domain in full, completed from reference TRBV2 and TRBJ2-7, reads EPEVTQTPSHQVTQMGQEVILRCVPISNHLYFYWYRQILGQKVEFLVSFYNNEISEKSEIFDDQFSVERPDGSNFTLKIRSTKLEDSAMYFCASNQPGTGGWEQYFGPGTRLTVT.

The chain recombines TRBV9 with TRBJ2-2, with unresolved D. This CDR3 has 14 residues. The germline V gene encodes CDR1 SGDLS and CDR2 YYNGEE. Deletions cut 6 bases from V and 4 bases from J, with 13 bases between. The DNA of the CDR3 is TGTGCCAGCACCCAGGACCCGGGCACCGGGGAGCTGTTTTTT. Its protein is CASTQDPGTGELFF.

This chain connects TRBV27 to TRBJ2-7; D gene unclear. V was shortened by 2 bases and J by 2 bases, with 13 bases between the two germline ends. This CDR3 is built from 15 residues. Germline V CDR1 and CDR2: MNHEY, SMNVEV (reference sequence). The CDR3 coding sequence is TGTGCCAGCAGTTTAGAGCCGCAGGCCCCCTACGAGCAGTACTTC. Translating gives CASSLEPQAPYEQYF.

Comments on this clone: Other DNA sequences in this specimen translate into the identical CDR3. In DNA form, the CDR3 reads TGCGCCAGCAGCTTGACTAGCGGGAGTCGGACAGATACGCAGTATTTT. This sequence encodes CASSLTSGSRTDTQYF. This chain joins TRBV5-1 and TRBJ2-3; 11 bases are shared with TRBD2. This CDR3 spans 16 amino acids. CDR1 SGHRS and CDR2 YFSETQ come from the germline V gene. The V segment lost 1 base and the J segment 3 bases; nucleotides outside the gene matches: 4.

This clone appeared a single time. The genes are TRBV5-1 and TRBJ2-7, with 10 bases lining up with TRBD1. The V and J ends lost 0 bases and 5 bases, in that order; junction bases with no gene match: 11. Germline V gives CDR1 SGHRS, CDR2 YFSETQ. This CDR3 region has 17 residues. CDR3 region: CASSLGSSGTGVNEQYF. The CDR3 DNA reads TGCGCCAGCAGCTTGGGGTCCTCCGGGACAGGGGTCAACGAGCAGTACTTC.

The chain employs TRBV30 and TRBJ1-4; the match to TRBD1 covers 7 bases. Germline-derived CDR1 and CDR2 are GTSNPN and SVGIG (reference sequence). The V and J ends lost 3 bases and 5 bases, in that order; junction bases with no gene match: 3. The CDR3 spans 13 residues. The CDR3 region has the DNA TGTGCCTGGAGGGGGACAGACAATGAAAAACTGTTTTTT. Protein sequence: CAWRGTDNEKLFF.

This chain links TRBV19 with TRBJ1-2; D might be TRBD1 (6 bases). V lost 5 bases to trimming and J lost 6 bases, with 10 bases between them. Germline assignment: CDR1 LNHDA and CDR2 SQIVND (reference sequence). This CDR3 region has 12 residues. CDR3 nucleotide sequence: TGTGCCAGTAGTCGGACAGCTGATGGCTACACCTTC. It codes for CASSRTADGYTF.

The chain uses TRBV6-5 and TRBJ1-5, with D unresolved. Deletions cut 8 bases from V and 0 bases from J, with 5 bases between. This CDR3 is 12 amino acids long. Germline lookup yields CDR1 MNHEY and CDR2 SVGAGI. CDR3 nucleotides: TGTGCCAGCCGGACTAGCAATCAGCCCCAGCATTTT. Its translation is CASRTSNQPQHF.

This clone was recorded only once. V gene TRBV28 combines with J gene TRBJ2-1, with TRBD2 as a possible D gene (7 bases). Per germline, CDR1 MDHEN and CDR2 SYDVKM. The CDR3 is made up of 15 amino acids. V gave up 3 bases and J gave up 8 bases, with 17 bases separating them. CDR3: CASSFWGGGSHEQFF. The CDR3, as DNA: TGTGCCAGCAGTTTTTGGGGCGGGGGCTCCCATGAGCAGTTCTTC. Full variable domain (missing parts from reference TRBV28 and TRBJ2-1): DVKVTQSSRYLVKRTGEKVFLECVQDMDHENMFWYRQDPGLGLRLIYFSYDVKMKEKGDIPEGYSVSREKKERFSLILESASTNQTSMYLCASSFWGGGSHEQFFGPGTRLTVL.

This clone has more than one count but fewer than ten. The chain joins TRBV30 to TRBJ1-5; unclear D gene. V gave up 2 bases and J gave up 6 bases, with 14 bases separating them. The germline V gene has CDR1 GTSNPN and CDR2 SVGIG (reference sequence). The CDR3 contains 14 residues. The CDR3, as DNA: TGTGCCTGGAGTACGGGAGCTCCACCTCAGCCCCAGCATTTT. Translated: CAWSTGAPPQPQHF.

This clone appeared a single time. This chain uses TRBV9 with TRBJ2-3; 12 nucleotides agree with TRBD2. Germline CDR1 SGDLS, CDR2 YYNGEE. CDR3 length: 17 amino acids. Trimming removed 0 bases from V and 7 bases from J; junction bases left unmatched: 9. This chain's CDR3 is CASSVGWASGGANTQYF. The DNA of the CDR3 is TGTGCCAGCAGCGTAGGGTGGGCTAGCGGGGGGGCGAATACGCAGTATTTT.